This note documents a single T cell receptor beta chain sequence. The antigen is not known. This specimen belongs to a study of shared clonotypes between healthy human individuals. As for the study in general: With ages of 18 to 49, the donors were a couple of women and a few men. Regarding the study as a whole: Some naive CD4 clonotypes, around 4.7%, turned up in common across several donors.

The repertoire was sequenced with immunoSEQ multiplex PCR; TCRdb's copy has only in-frame clones and lacks some. This sample has millions of clones, with around 94% found just once. CDR3 size: 14 residues. Germline assignment: CDR1 MNHEY and CDR2 SVGAGI. The ends were cut back, 5 bases at V and 1 base at J, with 11 bases in the middle. The source material was naive CD4+ T cells sorted from blood. The subset here: CD45RA+ positively selected. The receptor was derived from a man aged 18-30 years in good health. The gene calls are TRBV6-5 and TRBJ2-5; possibly TRBD1 or TRBD2 for D (5 bases each). CDR3 sequence reads: CASSRDGPQETQYF. Here the CDR3 DNA reads TGTGCCAGCAGTAGGGACGGACCCCAAGAGACCCAGTACTTC.